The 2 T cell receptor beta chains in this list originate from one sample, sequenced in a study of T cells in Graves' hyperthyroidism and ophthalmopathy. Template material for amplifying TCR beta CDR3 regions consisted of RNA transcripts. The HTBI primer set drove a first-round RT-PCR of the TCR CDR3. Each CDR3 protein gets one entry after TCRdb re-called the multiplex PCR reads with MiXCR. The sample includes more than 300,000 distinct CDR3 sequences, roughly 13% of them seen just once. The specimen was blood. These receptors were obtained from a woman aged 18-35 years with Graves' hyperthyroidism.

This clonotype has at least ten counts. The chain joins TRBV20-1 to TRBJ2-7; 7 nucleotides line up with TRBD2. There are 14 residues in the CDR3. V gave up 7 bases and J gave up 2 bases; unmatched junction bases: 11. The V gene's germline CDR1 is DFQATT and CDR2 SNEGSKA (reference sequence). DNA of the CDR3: TGCAGTGTGTGGGGTACGCTAGCGGCCTACGAGCAGTACTTC. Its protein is CSVWGTLAAYEQYF.

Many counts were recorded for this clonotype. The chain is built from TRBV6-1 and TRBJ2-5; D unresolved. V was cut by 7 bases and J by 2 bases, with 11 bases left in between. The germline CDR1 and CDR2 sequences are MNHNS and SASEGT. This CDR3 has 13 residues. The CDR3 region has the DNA TGTGCCAGCACCTTTGACATTCAAGAGACCCAGTACTTC. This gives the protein CASTFDIQETQYF.